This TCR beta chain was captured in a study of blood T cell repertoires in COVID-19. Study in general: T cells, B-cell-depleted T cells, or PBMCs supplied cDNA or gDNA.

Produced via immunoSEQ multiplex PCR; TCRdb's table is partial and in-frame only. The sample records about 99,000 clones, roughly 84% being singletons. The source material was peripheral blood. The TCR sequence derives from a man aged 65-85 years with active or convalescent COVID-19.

CDR3 residues: CASSSLQGVRSGYTF. In DNA, the CDR3 is TGTGCCAGCAGTTCCCTCCAGGGGGTGCGCAGTGGCTACACCTTC. The chain uses TRBV7-9 and TRBJ1-2; 7 nucleotides agree with TRBD1. The CDR3 has 15 residues. Germline CDR1 SEHNR, CDR2 FQNEAQ (reference sequence). Trimming removed 6 bases from V and 7 bases from J; junction bases left unmatched: 14.